This TCR beta chain was captured in a study of blood T cell repertoires in COVID-19. Study details: COVID-19 samples collected from the United States, Italy and Spain covered acute and convalescent phases.

In the authors' methods: Estimation of nucleated cell counts relied on the amplification of reference gene primers. TCRdb's copy holds only in-frame clones and misses some; the assay was immunoSEQ multiplex PCR. Clone size and V and J calls were adopted from that table, with D and trimming inferred from the DNA. Found here are tens of thousands of clones, 88% of them singletons; the top ten hold roughly 5.9%. V gave up 0 bases and J gave up 3 bases; unmatched junction bases: 8. The CDR3 extends over 17 amino acids. Germline V gene sequence: CDR1 MGHDK, CDR2 SYGVNS. Sample: peripheral blood. The TCR sequence derives from a man aged 50-59 years with active COVID-19. J is TRBJ2-1 and V is TRBV25-1; the match to TRBD1 covers 7 bases. CDR3 region: CASSEYMTGTIYNEQFF. The CDR3 nucleotides read TGTGCCAGCAGTGAATATATGACAGGGACAATCTACAATGAGCAGTTCTTC.